The 31 T cell receptor beta chains below were found in one sample sequenced in a study of cytomegalovirus exposure and HLA in healthy donors. Use of 60 Vbeta and 13 Jbeta primers characterized the PCR. The data were produced by immunoSEQ multiplex PCR, yet TCRdb's version contains in-frame clones alone and is incomplete. The repertoire holds 250,000 to 350,000 clones, with more than 80% as singletons. The sequenced material came from PBMCs. The source is a middle-aged man in good health and CMV-seropositive.

This clone has only a few counts. The chain links TRBV2 to TRBJ1-4, with 7 bases lining up with TRBD1. The CDR3 spans 13 residues. Germline V gene data show CDR1 as SNHLY and CDR2 as FYNNEI. Trimming took 7 bases from V and 8 from J; bases not matched to a gene: 7. CDR3 bases: TGTGCCAGCACGACAGGGTATGACGAAAAACTGTTTTTT. The encoded protein is CASTTGYDEKLFF.

This chain uses TRBV28 with TRBJ1-1; a possible D gene is TRBD1 (5 bases). This CDR3 region has 13 residues. Trimming took off 3 bases at V and 4 bases at J, with 9 bases between the two ends. CDR1 MDHEN and CDR2 SYDVKM come from the germline V gene. In DNA form, the CDR3 reads TGTGCCAGCAGTTTCGGGGGTCGCACTGAAGCTTTCTTT. Amino acids: CASSFGGRTEAFF.

This CDR3 reads CASSVQGAADTQYF. The CDR3 region has the DNA TGTGCCAGCAGCGTACAGGGGGCCGCAGATACGCAGTATTTT. The chain employs TRBV9 and TRBJ2-3; 8 bases are shared with TRBD1. The V segment lost 1 base and the J segment 4 bases; nucleotides outside the gene matches: 2. Germline V CDR1 and CDR2: SGDLS, YYNGEE. The CDR3 is 14 residues long. Using reference TRBV9 and TRBJ2-3 for the parts outside the CDR3, the full variable domain is DSGVTQTPKHLITATGQRVTLRCSPRSGDLSVYWYQQSLDQGLQFLIQYYNGEERAKGNILERFSAQQFPDLHSELNLSSLELGDSALYFCASSVQGAADTQYFGPGTRLTVL.

This clone was counted a single time. The chain combines TRBV27 with TRBJ2-7, with D possibly TRBD2 on 6 matching bases. The length of the CDR3 is 14 residues. Trimming stripped 2 bases from V and 4 bases from J, with 12 bases between. Per the germline V gene, CDR1 is MNHEY and CDR2 is SMNVEV (reference sequence). The CDR3 is CASSLNGGRYEQYF. In DNA, the CDR3 is TGTGCCAGCAGTTTAAACGGGGGAAGGTACGAGCAGTACTTC.

The rearrangement joins TRBV11-2 to TRBJ2-7; 8 bases align to TRBD1. J lost 0 bases, V lost 5 bases, and 6 bases had no gene match. The CDR3 consists of 15 residues. Germline V gene sequence: CDR1 SGHAT, CDR2 FQNNGV. This chain's CDR3 is CASSPWTGSSYEQYF. In DNA, the CDR3 is TGTGCCAGCAGCCCCTGGACAGGGAGCTCCTACGAGCAGTACTTC.

V usage is TRBV19 and J usage is TRBJ2-1; D not certain. Deletions cut 0 bases from V and 6 bases from J, with 15 bases between. Germline V gene data show CDR1 as LNHDA and CDR2 as SQIVND (reference sequence). This CDR3 has 16 amino acids. The CDR3 DNA sequence: TGTGCCAGTAGTATAGATAGCCTACCTCCCGCCAATGAGCAGTTCTTC. Protein product: CASSIDSLPPANEQFF.

The rearrangement links TRBV29-1 to TRBJ2-7; maybe TRBD2 (6 bases). There are 12 residues in the CDR3. Looked up from germline, CDR1 is SQVTM and CDR2 is ANQGSEA. V was shortened by 7 bases and J by 1 base, with 11 bases between the two germline ends. CDR3 sequence reads: CSAAGLSYEQYF. DNA of the CDR3: TGCAGCGCCGCGGGGTTATCCTACGAGCAGTACTTC.

The gene calls are TRBV6-5 and TRBJ2-3; D unresolved. The CDR3 has 13 residues. Germline V lookup: CDR1 MNHEY, CDR2 SVGAGI. V shed 4 bases and J shed 2 bases, with 7 bases lying between them. DNA for the CDR3: TGTGCCAGCAGTTTTCAGTACACAGATACGCAGTATTTT. Translated, it gives CASSFQYTDTQYF.

This clone was seen a single time. The chain couples TRBV10-3 to TRBJ2-5, with 9 bases fitting TRBD2. The end of the DNA is better explained by TRBJ2-7, so the J call may be wrong. Germline V gene data show CDR1 as ENHRY and CDR2 as SYGVKD. There are 16 residues in the CDR3. CDR3 sequence: CAIGASSGINSYEQYF. CDR3 in DNA: TGTGCCATCGGCGCCTCTAGCGGGATCAACTCCTACGAGCAGTACTTC.

The chain carries TRBV11-2 and TRBJ2-1; D is possibly TRBD2 (6 bases). The CDR3 contains 14 residues. The germline V gene encodes CDR1 SGHAT and CDR2 FQNNGV. Trimming shortened V by 1 base and J by 6 bases, and 10 bases separated the two germline ends. The DNA for the CDR3 is TGTGCCAGCAGCTTAGCTGCGGGAAGCAATGAGCAGTTCTTC. It yields the protein CASSLAAGSNEQFF.

This rearrangement joins TRBV6-6 to TRBJ2-5; perhaps TRBD2 as D (5 bases). The CDR3 consists of 14 residues. V was clipped by 6 bases and J by 7 bases, with 18 bases between them. Germline V gives CDR1 MNHNY, CDR2 SVGAGI (reference sequence). The CDR3 spells CASSEDGPAGTQYF. CDR3 sequence (DNA): TGTGCCAGCAGCGAAGACGGGCCGGCGGGGACCCAGTACTTC.

V and J are TRBV5-1 and TRBJ2-1, with D uncertain. Germline-derived CDR1 and CDR2 are SGHRS and YFSETQ. V lost 2 bases and J 0 bases, leaving 9 bases between the germline ends. This CDR3 contains 15 residues. The CDR3 sequence is CASSFYRSSYNEQFF. DNA for the CDR3: TGCGCCAGCAGCTTTTACCGTAGCTCCTACAATGAGCAGTTCTTC.

The chain joins TRBV4-1 to TRBJ1-1, with 7 bases identical to TRBD1. The CDR3 sequence is 16 residues long. The trim removed 5 bases at V and 0 bases at J, leaving 9 bases unmatched. CDR1 and CDR2 (germline): MGHRA, YSYEKL. The CDR3 region has the DNA TGCGCCAGCAGCAGGGGGCAGGTTTTGTTGAACACTGAAGCTTTCTTT. This codes for CASSRGQVLLNTEAFF.

In its sample, this clone was seen once. The V and J genes are TRBV29-1 and TRBJ1-2; D may be TRBD1 (6 bases). Per the germline V gene, CDR1 is SQVTM and CDR2 is ANQGSEA. Trimming stripped 7 bases from V and 2 bases from J, with 20 bases between. The CDR3 is made up of 15 amino acids. CDR3 sequence (DNA): TGCAGCGCGGATTCCGGGACACAAGTAAACTATGGCTACACCTTC. It codes for CSADSGTQVNYGYTF.

The chain recombines TRBV4-2 with TRBJ2-7; tentative D call: TRBD2 (5 bases). Germline loops: CDR1 LGHNA, CDR2 YNFKEQ. This CDR3 has 16 amino acids. V was shortened by 0 bases and J by 4 bases, with 16 bases between the two germline ends. In DNA form, the CDR3 reads TGTGCCAGCAGCCAAGAAACCGGGAAGGCGTGGTACGAGCAGTACTTC. As protein: CASSQETGKAWYEQYF.

This chain connects TRBV9 to TRBJ1-1; D is unresolved. V lost 4 bases and J 3 bases, leaving 10 bases between the germline ends. The CDR3 consists of 13 residues. The V gene's germline CDR1 is SGDLS and CDR2 YYNGEE. The CDR3: CASSTEGDTEAFF. The CDR3 DNA reads as TGTGCCAGCAGCACAGAGGGAGACACTGAAGCTTTCTTT. The full variable domain, completed using reference TRBV9 and TRBJ1-1, is DSGVTQTPKHLITATGQRVTLRCSPRSGDLSVYWYQQSLDQGLQFLIQYYNGEERAKGNILERFSAQQFPDLHSELNLSSLELGDSALYFCASSTEGDTEAFFGQGTRLTVV.

V gene TRBV6-6 combines with J gene TRBJ1-2; D is perhaps TRBD1 (6 bases). This CDR3 is built from 13 residues. Trimming cost V 5 bases and J 4 bases, with 11 bases left between them. The V gene's germline CDR1 is MNHNY and CDR2 SVGAGI (reference sequence). CDR3 region: CASSPGEAYGYTF. The CDR3, as DNA: TGTGCCAGCAGTCCAGGGGAAGCCTATGGCTACACCTTC.

The chain combines TRBV10-3 with TRBJ2-7; 14 bases align to TRBD2. Trimming removed 4 bases from V and 0 bases from J; junction bases left unmatched: 14. Germline assignment: CDR1 ENHRY and CDR2 SYGVKD. The CDR3 has 20 residues. As DNA, the CDR3 is TGTGCCATCAGTGCACAGGGGGCGCAGACTAGCGGGAGGGCCTCCTACGAGCAGTACTTC. It specifies CAISAQGAQTSGRASYEQYF.

J is TRBJ2-7 and V is TRBV20-1; TRBD1 is a possible D gene (5 bases). The CDR3 extends over 11 amino acids. Looked up from germline, CDR1 is DFQATT and CDR2 is SNEGSKA (reference sequence). V was shortened by 4 bases and J by 4 bases, with 8 bases between the two germline ends. The CDR3 loop reads CSATGSYEQYF. The CDR3 DNA sequence: TGCAGTGCTACAGGGTCTTACGAGCAGTACTTC.

With respect to this clone: A read error may account for a junction end that differs from germline. The chain employs TRBV4-3 and TRBJ2-4, with D hard to call. The CDR3 extends over 13 amino acids. The germline V gene encodes CDR1 LGHNA and CDR2 YSLEER. CDR3 DNA sequence: TGCGTCAGCAGCCAAGATATCCTAAACATTCAGTACTTC. It translates to CVSSQDILNIQYF.

The chain uses TRBV30 and TRBJ2-5, with 7 bases identical to TRBD2. J lost 4 bases, V lost 0 bases, and 5 bases had no gene match. Germline values: CDR1 GTSNPN, CDR2 SVGIG (reference sequence). The CDR3 loop spans 14 amino acids. CDR3 bases: TGTGCCTGGAGTGTAGCGGGAAATGGAGAGACCCAGTACTTC. Translating gives CAWSVAGNGETQYF.

This chain uses TRBV6-5 with TRBJ2-1; possible D gene TRBD2, 5 bases. Germline CDR1 and CDR2: MNHEY and SVGAGI. The length of the CDR3 is 15 residues. Trimming took off 7 bases at V and 5 bases at J, with 18 bases between the two ends. Here the CDR3 DNA reads TGTGCCAGCACTTCCCGGGGTCACAACCACAATGAGCAGTTCTTC. Translating it yields CASTSRGHNHNEQFF.

V and J are TRBV27 and TRBJ2-7; D is perhaps TRBD2 (5 bases). The CDR3 length is 17 residues. CDR1 and CDR2 (germline): MNHEY, SMNVEV (reference sequence). V lost 0 bases to trimming and J lost 1 base, with 16 bases between them. CDR3 nucleotide sequence: TGTGCCAGCAGTTTATCGGGCGTGGCGGGTGGGTCCTACGAGCAGTACTTC. This sequence encodes CASSLSGVAGGSYEQYF.

The chain employs TRBV28 and TRBJ2-7; the D gene is possibly TRBD2 (6 bases). The CDR3 has 11 amino acids. The germline CDR1 and CDR2 sequences are MDHEN and SYDVKM. The CDR3 loop reads CGAGNSYEQYF. The DNA for the CDR3 is TGTGGAGCGGGCAACTCCTACGAGCAGTACTTC.

The chain employs TRBV5-1 and TRBJ1-1, with D maybe TRBD1 (6 bases). The V and J ends lost 2 bases and 3 bases respectively, with 11 bases between them. The CDR3 sequence is 14 residues long. CDR1 is SGHRS and CDR2 is YFSETQ in the germline V gene. The CDR3 loop is CASSFQGRDTEAFF. The CDR3 coding sequence is TGCGCCAGCAGCTTCCAGGGGCGGGACACTGAAGCTTTCTTT.

With respect to this clone: One junction end does not reproduce the germline sequence, and a read error may be involved. This chain uses TRBV7-9 with TRBJ2-7; D might be TRBD2 (6 bases). CDR3 size: 17 residues. The germline CDR1 and CDR2 sequences are SEHNR and FQNEAQ (reference sequence). The CDR3 here is CSSSVDSGLGDSREQYF. The CDR3 nucleotides are TGTTCCAGCAGCGTAGATTCGGGTCTGGGGGACTCTAGGGAGCAGTACTTC.

V gene TRBV2 combines with J gene TRBJ2-1; 8 nucleotides agree with TRBD1. This CDR3 region has 14 residues. The germline V gene encodes CDR1 SNHLY and CDR2 FYNNEI. V was pared by 7 bases and J by 2 bases, with 4 bases of the junction left unmatched. The CDR3 DNA sequence: TGTGCCAGCACCGACAGGGGAACCTACAATGAGCAGTTCTTC. This codes for CASTDRGTYNEQFF.

V is TRBV29-1 and J is TRBJ1-2, with TRBD1 matching 10 bases. The CDR3 is made up of 13 amino acids. CDR1 is SQVTM and CDR2 is ANQGSEA in the germline V gene. V shed 7 bases and J 2 bases; nucleotides not matched to a gene: 4. As DNA, the CDR3 is TGCAGCGATGACAGGGGGCCAAACTATGGCTACACCTTC. It yields the protein CSDDRGPNYGYTF.

The gene calls are TRBV18 and TRBJ2-7; the match to TRBD1 covers 9 bases. The CDR3 loop spans 16 amino acids. The germline gives CDR1 KGHSH, CDR2 LQKENI. V lost 3 bases, J lost 3 bases, and 9 bases stayed unmatched. CDR3 sequence reads: CASSPQDRGPLYEQYF. Here the CDR3 DNA reads TGTGCCAGCTCACCCCAGGACAGGGGTCCCCTCTACGAGCAGTACTTC.

In the case of this clone: In the same sample, other DNA sequences code for this CDR3. CDR3 nucleotide sequence: TGTGCCAGCAGTTTGGGACAATACAATGAGCAGTTCTTC. It yields the protein CASSLGQYNEQFF. The V and J genes are TRBV27 and TRBJ2-1; possible D gene TRBD1, 6 bases. In germline, CDR1 is MNHEY, CDR2 SMNVEV (reference sequence). V was shortened by 3 bases and J by 4 bases, with 7 bases between the two germline ends. The CDR3 contains 13 residues.

This clone showed up just a few times. This chain links TRBV5-6 with TRBJ1-1, with 9 bases fitting TRBD1. In germline, CDR1 is SGHDT, CDR2 YYEEEE. The CDR3 is made up of 16 amino acids. V shed 3 bases and J 0 bases; nucleotides not matched to a gene: 6. CDR3 region: CASSSGQGFVNTEAFF. CDR3 bases: TGTGCCAGCAGCTCCGGACAGGGGTTTGTGAACACTGAAGCTTTCTTT.